Following are 13 T cell receptor beta chains from one sample sequenced in a study of radiation and T cells in renal cell carcinoma. This sample's time point: blood 4 weeks post-SBRT, at nephrectomy. Described treatment: 15 Gy SBRT to primary tumor, nephrectomy 4 weeks later. The assay was immunoSEQ multiplex PCR, and TCRdb's table has in-frame clones only and misses some. This table holds approximately 150,000 clones, less than 90% found once. Sample: blood, taken from a patient whose treatment included radiotherapy and nephrectomy. These receptors were taken from a woman aged 45-59 years with renal cell carcinoma.

The chain joins TRBV5-8 to TRBJ2-7, with 7 bases aligning to TRBD1. The CDR3 runs to 14 residues. V lost 2 bases to trimming and J lost 9 bases; unmatched junction nucleotides: 11. Germline CDR1 and CDR2: SGHTS and YDEGEE. CDR3 in amino acids: CASSLRPGQTSQYF. The DNA of the CDR3 is TGTGCCAGCAGCTTAAGACCGGGACAGACTTCGCAGTACTTC.

The chain couples TRBV7-6 to TRBJ2-1; 9 bases match TRBD2. The CDR3 runs to 18 residues. In germline, CDR1 is SGHVS, CDR2 FNYEAQ. V gave up 0 bases and J gave up 4 bases; unmatched junction bases: 10. CDR3 in amino acids: CASSLAPATSGLYNEQFF. In DNA, the CDR3 is TGTGCCAGCAGCTTAGCTCCAGCGACTAGCGGACTATACAATGAGCAGTTCTTC.

This rearrangement joins TRBV27 to TRBJ1-1; tentative D call: TRBD1 (6 bases). Germline V gives CDR1 MNHEY, CDR2 SMNVEV (reference sequence). The CDR3 consists of 13 residues. With 3 bases removed from V and 5 bases from J, the gap between germline ends came to 10 bases. CDR3 sequence: CASSLDRGTEAFF. CDR3 sequence (DNA): TGTGCCAGCAGTTTGGACAGAGGGACTGAAGCTTTCTTT.

This clone was seen many times. The chain carries TRBV4-1 and TRBJ2-7; D is possibly TRBD2 (6 bases). With 4 bases removed from V and 0 bases from J, the gap between germline ends came to 16 bases. There are 16 residues in the CDR3. The germline gives CDR1 MGHRA, CDR2 YSYEKL. In DNA, the CDR3 is TGCGCCAGCAGCCCCGGAGGAGGGGATGGCTCCTACGAGCAGTACTTC. This encodes CASSPGGGDGSYEQYF.

The rearrangement uses TRBV4-3 and TRBJ2-7, with a weak D call TRBD1 (6 bases). CDR1 is LGHNA, CDR2 YSLEER, per germline. This CDR3 contains 13 residues. V gave up 1 base and J gave up 6 bases, with 10 bases separating them. The CDR3 coding sequence is TGCGCCAGCAGCCAAGTTACAGGGTTCGAGCAGTACTTC. It yields the protein CASSQVTGFEQYF.

The chain recombines TRBV19 with TRBJ1-1; a possible D gene is TRBD1 (5 bases). Germline CDR1 LNHDA, CDR2 SQIVND (reference sequence). Trimming removed 5 bases at V and 6 bases at J, with 16 bases between. The CDR3 loop spans 14 amino acids. CDR3: CASSPPGVGAEAFF. CDR3 coding DNA: TGTGCCAGTAGTCCCCCGGGGGTCGGGGCTGAAGCTTTCTTT.

This chain connects TRBV19 to TRBJ2-5; 10 bases match TRBD2. CDR1 is LNHDA, CDR2 SQIVND, per germline (reference sequence). The CDR3 spans 16 residues. V gave up 4 bases and J gave up 5 bases; unmatched junction bases: 10. The CDR3 protein is CASSTILAGEGETQYF. The CDR3 coding sequence is TGTGCCAGTAGTACGATTCTAGCGGGAGAGGGGGAGACCCAGTACTTC.

This rearrangement joins TRBV4-3 to TRBJ2-1; a weak D match, TRBD2 (5 bases). The germline V gene has CDR1 LGHNA and CDR2 YSLEER. The CDR3 runs to 15 residues. Trimming pared 3 bases from V and 3 bases from J, leaving 12 bases between. The CDR3 spells CASSHGWTDYNEQFF. CDR3 nucleotide sequence: TGCGCCAGCAGCCACGGATGGACTGACTACAATGAGCAGTTCTTC.

The chain has TRBV4-3 and TRBJ2-1; D remains unclear. The germline V gene encodes CDR1 LGHNA and CDR2 YSLEER. This CDR3 comprises 15 residues. V lost 0 bases and J 3 bases, leaving 9 bases between the germline ends. The CDR3 loop reads CASSQDKTGYNEQFF. The CDR3, as DNA: TGCGCCAGCAGCCAAGATAAGACCGGCTACAATGAGCAGTTCTTC.

DNA of the CDR3: TGTGCCAGCAGCCAGGGGCCAGAAGAGACCCAGTACTTC. This gives the protein CASSQGPEETQYF. The chain employs TRBV7-2 and TRBJ2-5; a weak D match, TRBD1 (6 bases). This CDR3 contains 13 residues. V lost 5 bases and J lost 3, with 10 bases in between. CDR1 and CDR2 (germline): SGHTA, FQGNSA. Using reference TRBV7-2 and TRBJ2-5 for the parts outside the CDR3, the full variable domain is GAGVSQSPSNKVTEKGKDVELRCDPISGHTALYWYRQSLGQGLEFLIYFQGNSAPDKSGLPSDRFSAERTGGSVSTLTIQRTQQEDSAVYLCASSQGPEETQYFGPGTRLLVL.

The rearrangement links TRBV5-1 to TRBJ2-7, with TRBD2 matching over 8 bases. This CDR3 contains 15 residues. Per germline, CDR1 SGHRS and CDR2 YFSETQ. Trimming at V came to 0 bases and at J to 0 bases, leaving 2 bases not matched to a gene. The CDR3 protein is CASSLGAGDSYEQYF. The CDR3 nucleotides are TGCGCCAGCAGCTTGGGAGCGGGAGACTCCTACGAGCAGTACTTC.

The V gene is TRBV7-8, the J gene TRBJ1-3; D remains unclear. From germline, CDR1 is SGHVS and CDR2 FQNEAQ. This CDR3 comprises 15 residues. V shed 0 bases and J shed 4 bases, with 10 bases lying between them. The CDR3 reads CASSLASTPGNTIYF. CDR3 nucleotides: TGTGCCAGCAGCTTAGCGTCAACTCCAGGAAACACCATATATTTT.

The chain uses TRBV9 and TRBJ1-1; TRBD1 might be the D (6 bases). The germline CDR1 and CDR2 sequences are SGDLS and YYNGEE. The CDR3 loop spans 16 amino acids. Trimming pared 4 bases from V and 0 bases from J, leaving 16 bases between. CDR3 bases: TGTGCCAGCAGCCCCCGGATGGCAGGGGTGAACACTGAAGCTTTCTTT. Amino acid sequence: CASSPRMAGVNTEAFF.